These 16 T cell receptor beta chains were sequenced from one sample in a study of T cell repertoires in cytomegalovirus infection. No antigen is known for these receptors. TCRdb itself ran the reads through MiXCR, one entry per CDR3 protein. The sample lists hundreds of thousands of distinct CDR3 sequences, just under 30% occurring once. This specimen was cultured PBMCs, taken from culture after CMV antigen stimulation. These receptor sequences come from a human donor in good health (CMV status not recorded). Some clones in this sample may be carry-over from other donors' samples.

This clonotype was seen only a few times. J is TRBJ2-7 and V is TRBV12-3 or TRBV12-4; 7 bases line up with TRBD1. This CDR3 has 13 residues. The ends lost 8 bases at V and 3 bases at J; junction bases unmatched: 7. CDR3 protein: CASVKTGLYEQYF. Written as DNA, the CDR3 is TGTGCCAGCGTCAAGACAGGGCTCTACGAGCAGTACTTC.

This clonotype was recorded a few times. The CDR3 DNA follows: TGTGCCAGCGGGGGGGGTAGCGGGGGGCCTACCTACGAGCAGTACTTC. Its translation: CASGGGSGGPTYEQYF. This chain uses TRBV2 with TRBJ2-7; TRBD2 matches 10 bases. Trimming cost V 8 bases and J 2 bases; bases outside gene matches: 12. The germline gives CDR1 SNHLY, CDR2 FYNNEI. The CDR3 is 16 residues long.

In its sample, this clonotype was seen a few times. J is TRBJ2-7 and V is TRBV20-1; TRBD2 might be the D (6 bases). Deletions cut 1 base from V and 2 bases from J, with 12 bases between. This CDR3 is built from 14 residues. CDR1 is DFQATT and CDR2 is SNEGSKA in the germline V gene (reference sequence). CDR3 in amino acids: CSARGGTSTYEQYF. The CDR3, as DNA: TGCAGTGCTAGAGGCGGGACTTCCACCTACGAGCAGTACTTC.

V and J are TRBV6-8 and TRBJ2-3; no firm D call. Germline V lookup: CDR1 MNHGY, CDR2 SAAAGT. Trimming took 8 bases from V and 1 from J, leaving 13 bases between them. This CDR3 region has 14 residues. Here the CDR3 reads CASSRSPGTDTQYF. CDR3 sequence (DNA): TGTGCCAGCTCCCGCTCCCCCGGCACAGATACGCAGTATTTT.

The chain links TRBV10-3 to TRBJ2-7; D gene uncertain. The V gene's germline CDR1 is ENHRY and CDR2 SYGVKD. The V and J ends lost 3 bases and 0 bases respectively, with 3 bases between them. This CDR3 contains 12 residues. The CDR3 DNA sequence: TGTGCCATCAGTGACGCCTCCTACGAGCAGTACTTC. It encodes CAISDASYEQYF.

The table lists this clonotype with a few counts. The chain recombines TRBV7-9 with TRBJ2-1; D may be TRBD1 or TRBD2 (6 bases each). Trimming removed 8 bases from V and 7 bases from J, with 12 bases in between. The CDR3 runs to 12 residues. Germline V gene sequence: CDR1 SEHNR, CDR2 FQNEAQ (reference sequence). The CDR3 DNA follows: TGTGCCAGCGGAGGAGGGGGAAATGAGCAGTTCTTC. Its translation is CASGGGGNEQFF.

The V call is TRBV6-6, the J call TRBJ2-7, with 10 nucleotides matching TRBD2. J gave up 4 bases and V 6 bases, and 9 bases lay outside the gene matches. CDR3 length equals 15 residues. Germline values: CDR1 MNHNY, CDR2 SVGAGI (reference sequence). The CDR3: CASSNLAGARYEQYF. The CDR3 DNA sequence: TGTGCCAGCAGCAACCTAGCGGGAGCTCGGTACGAGCAGTACTTC.

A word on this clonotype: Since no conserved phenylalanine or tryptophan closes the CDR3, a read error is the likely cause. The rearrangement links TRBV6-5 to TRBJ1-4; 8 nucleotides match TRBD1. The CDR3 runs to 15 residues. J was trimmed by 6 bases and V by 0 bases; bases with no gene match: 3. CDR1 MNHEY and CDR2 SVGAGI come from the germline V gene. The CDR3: CASSYSGQVDEKLFS. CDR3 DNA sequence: TGTGCCAGCAGTTACTCGGGACAGGTGGATGAAAAACTGTTTTCT.

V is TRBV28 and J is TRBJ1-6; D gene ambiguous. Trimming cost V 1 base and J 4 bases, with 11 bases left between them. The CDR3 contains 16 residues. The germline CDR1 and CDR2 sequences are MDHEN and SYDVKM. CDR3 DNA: TGTGCCAGCAGTTTATTGTGGCAGAAATATAATTCACCCCTCCACTTT. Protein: CASSLLWQKYNSPLHF.

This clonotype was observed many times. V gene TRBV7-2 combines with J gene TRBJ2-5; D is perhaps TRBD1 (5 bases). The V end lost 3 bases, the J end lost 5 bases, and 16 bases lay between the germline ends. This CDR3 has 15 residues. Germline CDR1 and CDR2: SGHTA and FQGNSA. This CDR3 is CASSFGAGVGETQYF. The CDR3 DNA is TGTGCCAGCAGCTTTGGGGCTGGAGTAGGGGAGACCCAGTACTTC.

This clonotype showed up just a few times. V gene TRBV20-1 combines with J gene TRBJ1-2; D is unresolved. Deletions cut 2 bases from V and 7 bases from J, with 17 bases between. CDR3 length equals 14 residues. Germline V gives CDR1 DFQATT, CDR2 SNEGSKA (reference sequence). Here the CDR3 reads CSARPQVRSGGYTF. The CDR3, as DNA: TGCAGTGCTAGACCTCAGGTCAGGAGCGGTGGCTACACCTTC.

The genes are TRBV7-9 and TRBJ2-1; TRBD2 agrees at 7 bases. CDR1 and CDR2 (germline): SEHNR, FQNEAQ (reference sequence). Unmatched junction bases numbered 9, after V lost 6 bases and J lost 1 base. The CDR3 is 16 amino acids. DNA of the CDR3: TGTGCCAGCAGTTACCTTGGACTAGGATCCTACAATGAGCAGTTCTTC. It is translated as CASSYLGLGSYNEQFF.

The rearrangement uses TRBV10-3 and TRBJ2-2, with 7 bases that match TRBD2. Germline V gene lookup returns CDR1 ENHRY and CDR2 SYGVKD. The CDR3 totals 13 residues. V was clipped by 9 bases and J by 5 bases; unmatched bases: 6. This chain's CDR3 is CAILQGGTGELFF. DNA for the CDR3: TGTGCCATTCTCCAGGGAGGGACCGGGGAGCTGTTTTTT.

The CDR3 region is CASIRTSGSPGELFF. The CDR3 DNA reads TGTGCCAGCATCAGAACTAGCGGGAGTCCCGGGGAGCTGTTTTTT. The rearrangement joins TRBV27 to TRBJ2-2; 11 nucleotides line up with TRBD2. CDR1 and CDR2 (germline): MNHEY, SMNVEV (reference sequence). V lost 7 bases, J lost 6 bases, and 7 bases stayed unmatched. The CDR3 spans 15 residues.

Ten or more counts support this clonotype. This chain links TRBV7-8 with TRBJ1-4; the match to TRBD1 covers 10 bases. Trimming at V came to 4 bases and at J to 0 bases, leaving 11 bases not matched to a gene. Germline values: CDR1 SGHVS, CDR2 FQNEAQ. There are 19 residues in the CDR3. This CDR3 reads CASSSPRDRGVATNEKLFF. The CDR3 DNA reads TGTGCCAGCAGCTCCCCTAGGGACAGGGGAGTTGCAACTAATGAAAAACTGTTTTTT.

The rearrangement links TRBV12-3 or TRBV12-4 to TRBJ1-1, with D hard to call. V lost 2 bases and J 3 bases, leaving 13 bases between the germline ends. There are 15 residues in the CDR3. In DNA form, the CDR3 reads TGTGCCAGCAGTTTAAGCGGGCTGGCGGACACTGAAGCTTTCTTT. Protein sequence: CASSLSGLADTEAFF.